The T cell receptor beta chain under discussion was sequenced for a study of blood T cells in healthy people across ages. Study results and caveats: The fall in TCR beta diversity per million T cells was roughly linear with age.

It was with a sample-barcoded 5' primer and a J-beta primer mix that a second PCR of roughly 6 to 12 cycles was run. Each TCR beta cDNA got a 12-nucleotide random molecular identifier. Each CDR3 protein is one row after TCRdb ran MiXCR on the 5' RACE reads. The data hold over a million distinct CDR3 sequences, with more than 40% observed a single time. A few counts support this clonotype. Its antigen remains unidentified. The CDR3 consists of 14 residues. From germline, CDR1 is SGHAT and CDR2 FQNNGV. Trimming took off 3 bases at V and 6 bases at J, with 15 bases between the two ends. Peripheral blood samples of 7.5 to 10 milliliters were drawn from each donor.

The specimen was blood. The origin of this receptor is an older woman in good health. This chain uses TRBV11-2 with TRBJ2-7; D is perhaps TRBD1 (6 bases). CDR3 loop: CASSFRTVPPEQYF. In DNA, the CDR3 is TGTGCCAGCAGCTTCCGGACAGTCCCTCCCGAGCAGTACTTC.